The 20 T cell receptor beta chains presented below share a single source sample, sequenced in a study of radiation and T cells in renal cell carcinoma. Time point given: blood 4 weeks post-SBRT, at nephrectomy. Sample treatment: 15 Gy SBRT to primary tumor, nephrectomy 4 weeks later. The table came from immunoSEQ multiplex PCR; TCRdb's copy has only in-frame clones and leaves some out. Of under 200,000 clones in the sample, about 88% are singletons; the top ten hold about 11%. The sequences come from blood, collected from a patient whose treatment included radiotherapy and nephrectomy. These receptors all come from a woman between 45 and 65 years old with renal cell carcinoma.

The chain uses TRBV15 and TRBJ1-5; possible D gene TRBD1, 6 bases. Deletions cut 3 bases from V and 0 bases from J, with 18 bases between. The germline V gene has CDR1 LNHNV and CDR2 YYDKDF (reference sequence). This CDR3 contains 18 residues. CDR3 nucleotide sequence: TGTGCCACCAGCAGGGACAAGGGGGGAGGTTATAGCAATCAGCCCCAGCATTTT. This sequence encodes CATSRDKGGGYSNQPQHF.

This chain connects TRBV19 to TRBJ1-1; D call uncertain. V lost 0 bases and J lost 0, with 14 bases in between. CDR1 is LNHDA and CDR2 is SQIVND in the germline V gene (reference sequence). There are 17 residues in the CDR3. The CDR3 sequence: CASSIDPGRTLNTEAFF. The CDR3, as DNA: TGTGCCAGTAGTATAGATCCCGGACGGACCTTGAACACTGAAGCTTTCTTT.

The CDR3 DNA is TGTGCCAGCAGCGTAGCTCCCTTGGGGGTCGGGCCTGGAAACACCATATATTTT. Its translation is CASSVAPLGVGPGNTIYF. The chain employs TRBV9 and TRBJ1-3, with D possibly matching TRBD1 (5 bases). The CDR3 contains 18 residues. V was cut by 0 bases and J by 2 bases, with 18 bases left in between. The V gene's germline CDR1 is SGDLS and CDR2 YYNGEE. Combining the CDR3 with reference TRBV9 and TRBJ1-3 gives the whole variable domain DSGVTQTPKHLITATGQRVTLRCSPRSGDLSVYWYQQSLDQGLQFLIQYYNGEERAKGNILERFSAQQFPDLHSELNLSSLELGDSALYFCASSVAPLGVGPGNTIYFGEGSWLTVV.

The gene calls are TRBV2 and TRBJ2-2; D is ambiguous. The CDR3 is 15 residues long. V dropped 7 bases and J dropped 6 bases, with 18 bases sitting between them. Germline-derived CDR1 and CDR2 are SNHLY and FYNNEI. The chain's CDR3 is CASKQPRTGAGELFF. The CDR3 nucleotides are TGTGCCAGCAAACAACCCAGAACGGGTGCCGGGGAGCTGTTTTTT.

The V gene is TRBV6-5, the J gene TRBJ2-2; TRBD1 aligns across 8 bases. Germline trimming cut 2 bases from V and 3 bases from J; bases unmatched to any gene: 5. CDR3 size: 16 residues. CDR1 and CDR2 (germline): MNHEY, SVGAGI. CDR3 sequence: CASSYGLDRDTGELFF. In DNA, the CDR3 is TGTGCCAGCAGTTACGGGCTGGACAGGGACACCGGGGAGCTGTTTTTT.

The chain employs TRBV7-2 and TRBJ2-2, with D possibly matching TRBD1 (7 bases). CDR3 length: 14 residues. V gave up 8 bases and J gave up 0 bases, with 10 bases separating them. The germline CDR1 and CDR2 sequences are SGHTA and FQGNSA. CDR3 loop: CASRGTANTGELFF. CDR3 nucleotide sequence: TGTGCCAGCCGCGGGACAGCGAACACCGGGGAGCTGTTTTTT.

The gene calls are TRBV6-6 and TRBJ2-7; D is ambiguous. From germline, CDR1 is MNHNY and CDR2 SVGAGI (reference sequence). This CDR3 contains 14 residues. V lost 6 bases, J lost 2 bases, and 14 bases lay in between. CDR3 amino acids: CASRRPTSTYEQYF. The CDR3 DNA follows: TGTGCCAGCAGGCGACCCACGTCGACCTACGAGCAGTACTTC.

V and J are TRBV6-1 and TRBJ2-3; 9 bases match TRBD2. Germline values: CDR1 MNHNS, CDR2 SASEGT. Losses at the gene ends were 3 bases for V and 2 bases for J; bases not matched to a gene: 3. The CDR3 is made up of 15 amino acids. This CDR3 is CASSDPSGDTDTQYF. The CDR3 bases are TGTGCCAGCAGTGACCCTAGCGGGGACACAGATACGCAGTATTTT.

The chain's CDR3 is CASSLTSGGSTDTQYF. The DNA for the CDR3 is TGTGCCAGCAGCTTGACTAGCGGGGGTAGCACAGATACGCAGTATTTT. The V and J genes are TRBV11-2 and TRBJ2-3; 12 bases fit TRBD2. The CDR3 is 16 residues long. The germline V gene encodes CDR1 SGHAT and CDR2 FQNNGV. The trim removed 3 bases at V and 0 bases at J, leaving 1 base unmatched.

The CDR3 loop is CASREDSGNTIYF. CDR3 sequence (DNA): TGTGCCAGCAGGGAGGACTCTGGAAACACCATATATTTT. The chain is built from TRBV2 and TRBJ1-3; no firm D call. The CDR3 length is 13 residues. Trimming cost V 6 bases and J 0 bases, with 6 bases left between them. Germline assignment: CDR1 SNHLY and CDR2 FYNNEI.

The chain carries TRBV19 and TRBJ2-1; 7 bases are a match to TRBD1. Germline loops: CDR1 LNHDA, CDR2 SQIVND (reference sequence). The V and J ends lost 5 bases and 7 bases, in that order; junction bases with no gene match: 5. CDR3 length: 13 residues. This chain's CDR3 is CASSPGTVNEQFF. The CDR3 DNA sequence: TGTGCCAGTAGTCCAGGGACAGTTAATGAGCAGTTCTTC.

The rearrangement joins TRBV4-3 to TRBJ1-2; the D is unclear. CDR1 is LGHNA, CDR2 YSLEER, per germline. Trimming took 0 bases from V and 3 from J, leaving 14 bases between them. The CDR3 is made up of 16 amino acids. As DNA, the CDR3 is TGCGCCAGCAGCCAAGATCAAGCCGGGGATGACTATGGCTACACCTTC. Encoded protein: CASSQDQAGDDYGYTF.

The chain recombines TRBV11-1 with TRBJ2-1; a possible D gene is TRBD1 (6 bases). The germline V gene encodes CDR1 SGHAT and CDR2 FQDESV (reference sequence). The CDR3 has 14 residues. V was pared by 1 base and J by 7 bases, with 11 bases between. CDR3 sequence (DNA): TGTGCCAGCAGCTTAGAAGGGGGATCAAATGAGCAGTTCTTC. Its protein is CASSLEGGSNEQFF.

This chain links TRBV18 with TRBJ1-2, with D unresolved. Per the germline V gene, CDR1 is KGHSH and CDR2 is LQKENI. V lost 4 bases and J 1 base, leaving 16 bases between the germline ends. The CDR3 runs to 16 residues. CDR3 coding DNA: TGTGCCAGCTCACTTTCCCCAAGCCGGGTTAACTATGGCTACACCTTC. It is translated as CASSLSPSRVNYGYTF.

CDR3 DNA: TGCGCCAGCACCGGCGGGCCTGAAGCTTTCTTT. This encodes CASTGGPEAFF. The gene calls are TRBV4-3 and TRBJ1-1; the D is unclear. CDR1 is LGHNA and CDR2 is YSLEER in the germline V gene. Between the trimmed V and J ends, which lost 7 bases and 6 bases, there was a span of 9 bases. This CDR3 contains 11 residues.

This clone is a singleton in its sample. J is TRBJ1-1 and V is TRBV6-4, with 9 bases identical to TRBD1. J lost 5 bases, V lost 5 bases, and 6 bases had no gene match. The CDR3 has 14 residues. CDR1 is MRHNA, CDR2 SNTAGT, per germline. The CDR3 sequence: CASSLDRGSTEAFF. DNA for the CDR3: TGTGCCAGCAGTTTGGACAGGGGAAGTACTGAAGCTTTCTTT.

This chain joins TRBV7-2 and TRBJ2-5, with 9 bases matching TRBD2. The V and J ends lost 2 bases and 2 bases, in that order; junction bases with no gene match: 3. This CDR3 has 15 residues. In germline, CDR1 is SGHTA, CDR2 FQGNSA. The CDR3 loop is CASSLYLAGQETQYF. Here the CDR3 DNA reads TGTGCCAGCAGCTTATACCTAGCGGGACAAGAGACCCAGTACTTC.

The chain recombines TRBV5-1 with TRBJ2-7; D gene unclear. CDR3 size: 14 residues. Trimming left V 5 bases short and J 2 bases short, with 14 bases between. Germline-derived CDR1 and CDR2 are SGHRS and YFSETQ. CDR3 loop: CASRGRTATYEQYF. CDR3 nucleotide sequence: TGCGCCAGCAGAGGGCGGACGGCCACCTACGAGCAGTACTTC. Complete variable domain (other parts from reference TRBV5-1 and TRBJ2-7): KAGVTQTPRYLIKTRGQQVTLSCSPISGHRSVSWYQQTPGQGLQFLFEYFSETQRNKGNFPGRFSGRQFSNSRSEMNVSTLELGDSALYLCASRGRTATYEQYFGPGTRLTVT.

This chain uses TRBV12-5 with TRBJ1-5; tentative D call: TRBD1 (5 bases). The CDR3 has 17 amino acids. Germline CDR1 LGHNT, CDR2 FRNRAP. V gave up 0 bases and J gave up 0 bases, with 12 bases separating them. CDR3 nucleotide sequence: TGTGCTAGTGGTTTGGTAAGGTCGGGGGATAGCAATCAGCCCCAGCATTTT. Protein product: CASGLVRSGDSNQPQHF.

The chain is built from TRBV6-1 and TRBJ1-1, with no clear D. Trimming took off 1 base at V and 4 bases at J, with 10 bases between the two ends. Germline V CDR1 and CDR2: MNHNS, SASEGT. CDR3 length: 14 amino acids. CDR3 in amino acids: CASSEDRGLTEAFF. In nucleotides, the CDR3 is TGTGCCAGCAGTGAAGACAGAGGGCTCACTGAAGCTTTCTTT.